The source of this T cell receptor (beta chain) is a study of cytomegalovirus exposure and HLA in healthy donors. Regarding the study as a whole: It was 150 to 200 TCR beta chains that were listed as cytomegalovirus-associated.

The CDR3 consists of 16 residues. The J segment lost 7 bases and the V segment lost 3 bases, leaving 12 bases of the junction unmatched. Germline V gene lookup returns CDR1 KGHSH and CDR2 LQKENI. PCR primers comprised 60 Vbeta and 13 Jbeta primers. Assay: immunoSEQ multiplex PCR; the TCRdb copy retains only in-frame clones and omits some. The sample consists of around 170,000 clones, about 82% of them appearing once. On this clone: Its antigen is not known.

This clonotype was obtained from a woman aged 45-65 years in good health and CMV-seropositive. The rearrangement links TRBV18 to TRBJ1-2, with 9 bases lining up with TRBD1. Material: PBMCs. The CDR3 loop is CASSPSTGGSLGGYTF. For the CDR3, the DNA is TGTGCCAGCTCACCCTCAACAGGGGGCAGTTTGGGTGGCTACACCTTC.